This TCR beta chain originates from a study of T cell repertoires in cytomegalovirus infection. This clonotype was seen at least ten times. TCRdb analysed the reads with MiXCR anew, one entry per CDR3 protein. The sample gives 300,000 or so distinct CDR3 sequences, roughly 23% of which show up once; more than 11% is in the top ten. The CDR3 covers 15 residues. V dropped 2 bases and J dropped 2 bases, with 10 bases sitting between them. CDR1 SGHTA and CDR2 FQGNSA come from the germline V gene. The chain couples TRBV7-2 to TRBJ1-5, with D possibly TRBD1 on 5 matching bases. The TCR sequence derives from a human donor in good health (CMV status not recorded). Some clones in this sample may be carry-over from other donors' samples. What was sequenced was PBMCs. The CDR3 DNA reads TGTGCCAGCAGCTTACAGGGCTCTCGCAATCAGCCCCAGCATTTT. This gives the protein CASSLQGSRNQPQHF.